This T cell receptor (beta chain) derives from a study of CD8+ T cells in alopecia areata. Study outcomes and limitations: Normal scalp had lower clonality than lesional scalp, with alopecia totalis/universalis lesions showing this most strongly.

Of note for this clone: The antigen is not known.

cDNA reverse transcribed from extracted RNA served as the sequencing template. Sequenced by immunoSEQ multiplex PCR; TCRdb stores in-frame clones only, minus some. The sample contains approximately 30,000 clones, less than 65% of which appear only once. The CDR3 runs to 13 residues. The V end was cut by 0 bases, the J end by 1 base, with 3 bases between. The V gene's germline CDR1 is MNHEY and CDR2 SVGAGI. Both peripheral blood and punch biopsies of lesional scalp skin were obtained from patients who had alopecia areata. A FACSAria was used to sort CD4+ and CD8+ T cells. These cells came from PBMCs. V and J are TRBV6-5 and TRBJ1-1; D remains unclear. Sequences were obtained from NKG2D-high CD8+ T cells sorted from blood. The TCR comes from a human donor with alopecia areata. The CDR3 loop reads CASSYSTNTEAFF. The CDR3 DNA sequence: TGTGCCAGCAGTTACTCGACGAACACTGAAGCTTTCTTT.